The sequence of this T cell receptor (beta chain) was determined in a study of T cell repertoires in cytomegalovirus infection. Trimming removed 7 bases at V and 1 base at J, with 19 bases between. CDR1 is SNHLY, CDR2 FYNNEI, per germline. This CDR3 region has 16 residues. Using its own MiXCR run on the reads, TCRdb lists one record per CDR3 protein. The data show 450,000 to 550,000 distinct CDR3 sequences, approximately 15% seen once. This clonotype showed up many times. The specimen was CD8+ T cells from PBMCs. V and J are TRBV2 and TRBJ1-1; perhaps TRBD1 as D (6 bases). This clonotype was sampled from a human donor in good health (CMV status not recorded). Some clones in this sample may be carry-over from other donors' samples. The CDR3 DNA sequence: TGTGCCAGCACATCGACACCTTTGGGACAGAACACTGAAGCTTTCTTT. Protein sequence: CASTSTPLGQNTEAFF.